The 31 T cell receptor beta chains presented below share a single source sample, sequenced in a study of T cell clones after liver transplantation. Produced via immunoSEQ multiplex PCR; TCRdb's table is partial and in-frame only. The sample holds 70,000 or so clones, 90% to 95% seen once. The sample here was CD4+ T cells from blood, taken less than 27 months after liver transplant. These receptors were obtained from a human patient who received a liver transplant. The graft donor may account for some of the T cells.

In its sample, this clone was seen a few times. The rearrangement joins TRBV27 to TRBJ2-7; 10 nucleotides agree with TRBD1. With 6 bases clipped from V and 5 bases from J, the junction kept 4 bases outside the gene matches. The CDR3 is 13 residues long. CDR1 and CDR2 (germline): MNHEY, SMNVEV (reference sequence). The CDR3 protein is CASSAGQGNEQYF. The CDR3 DNA reads TGTGCCAGCAGCGCGGGACAGGGGAACGAGCAGTACTTC.

This chain uses TRBV5-4 with TRBJ2-1, with a possible D match to TRBD1 (6 bases). The CDR3 spans 15 residues. V lost 3 bases and J 5 bases, leaving 15 bases between the germline ends. Germline values: CDR1 SGHNT, CDR2 YYREEE (reference sequence). CDR3 in amino acids: CASSSDPGTNNEQFF. The CDR3 DNA is TGTGCCAGCAGCTCAGATCCCGGGACAAACAATGAGCAGTTCTTC.

V usage is TRBV28 and J usage is TRBJ2-7, with 7 nucleotides matching TRBD2. V trimming: 6 bases; J trimming: 3 bases; junction bases outside the gene matches: 8. This CDR3 spans 14 amino acids. In germline, CDR1 is MDHEN, CDR2 SYDVKM. Here the CDR3 DNA reads TGTGCCAGCAGCACCCGGGGGAGGGACTACGAGCAGTACTTC. It encodes CASSTRGRDYEQYF.

The chain joins TRBV5-6 to TRBJ2-5; 10 bases are shared with TRBD1. Germline V gene data show CDR1 as SGHDT and CDR2 as YYEEEE. This CDR3 region has 15 residues. Trimming cost V 3 bases and J 5 bases; bases outside gene matches: 7. The CDR3 protein is CASSSGTGAGETQYF. In DNA form, the CDR3 reads TGTGCCAGCAGCTCCGGGACAGGGGCGGGGGAGACCCAGTACTTC. Drawing the rest from reference TRBV5-6 and TRBJ2-5, the complete variable domain is DAGVTQSPTHLIKTRGQQVTLRCSPKSGHDTVSWYQQALGQGPQFIFQYYEEEERQRGNFPDRFSGHQFPNYSSELNVNALLLGDSALYLCASSSGTGAGETQYFGPGTRLLVL.

V gene TRBV28 combines with J gene TRBJ1-2; 7 bases are shared with TRBD1. Losses at the gene ends were 3 bases for V and 2 bases for J; bases not matched to a gene: 3. The CDR3 spans 14 residues. From germline, CDR1 is MDHEN and CDR2 SYDVKM. CDR3 coding DNA: TGTGCCAGCAGTTTGGGGACAGCGAACTATGGCTACACCTTC. It specifies CASSLGTANYGYTF.

The V call is TRBV5-1, the J call TRBJ2-5; D uncertain. This CDR3 is built from 15 residues. V shed 7 bases and J shed 2 bases, with 18 bases lying between them. Germline values: CDR1 SGHRS, CDR2 YFSETQ. The CDR3 loop is CASSRARENQETQYF. The CDR3 DNA is TGCGCCAGCTCTCGGGCGCGCGAAAATCAAGAGACCCAGTACTTC.

This chain links TRBV6-4 with TRBJ2-3; TRBD1 matches 7 bases. Germline V gene data show CDR1 as MRHNA and CDR2 as SNTAGT. The trim removed 3 bases at V and 3 bases at J, leaving 3 bases unmatched. This CDR3 spans 14 amino acids. CDR3 amino acids: CASSETGTTDTQYF. The CDR3, as DNA: TGTGCCAGCAGTGAGACAGGGACGACAGATACGCAGTATTTT.

The rearrangement links TRBV10-3 to TRBJ2-1; 11 bases are shared with TRBD2. Per the germline V gene, CDR1 is ENHRY and CDR2 is SYGVKD. The V gene end was trimmed by 6 bases and the J gene end by 6 bases; junction bases not matched to a gene: 1. The CDR3 spans 13 residues. CDR3 sequence reads: CAIRGTSGNEQFF. In nucleotides, the CDR3 is TGTGCCATCAGAGGGACTAGCGGCAATGAGCAGTTCTTC.

In this sample, this clone turned up a few times. CDR3 coding DNA: TGTGCCAGCCACTGGGGCGGGAGATCATCGGGGGCCAACGTCCTGACTTTC. This translates into CASHWGGRSSGANVLTF. V gene TRBV5-4 combines with J gene TRBJ2-6, with 7 nucleotides matching TRBD2. Trimming cost V 7 bases and J 4 bases; bases outside gene matches: 14. Germline loops: CDR1 SGHNT, CDR2 YYREEE (reference sequence). The length of the CDR3 is 17 residues.

The gene calls are TRBV6-5 and TRBJ1-5, with TRBD1 identical over 9 bases. CDR1 and CDR2 from the germline V gene are MNHEY and SVGAGI. The CDR3 runs to 15 residues. The V gene end was trimmed by 2 bases and the J gene end by 3 bases; junction bases not matched to a gene: 2. The CDR3 spells CASSYRQGVNQPQHF. The CDR3 DNA is TGTGCCAGCAGTTACAGACAGGGGGTCAATCAGCCCCAGCATTTT.

The chain carries TRBV11-3 and TRBJ2-7, with TRBD2 matching 9 bases. After removal of 3 bases from V and 6 bases from J, the junction contained 3 bases not matched to a gene. The germline V gene encodes CDR1 SGHNT and CDR2 YENEEA. This CDR3 has 13 residues. CDR3 region: CASSLGLAAEQYF. The CDR3 nucleotides are TGTGCCAGCAGCTTGGGACTAGCCGCCGAGCAGTACTTC. Full variable domain (outside the CDR3, taken from reference TRBV11-3 and TRBJ2-7): EAGVVQSPRYKIIEKKQPVAFWCNPISGHNTLYWYLQNLGQGPELLIRYENEEAVDDSQLPKDRFSAERLKGVDSTLKIQPAELGDSAVYLCASSLGLAAEQYFGPGTRLTVT.

The J gene is TRBJ2-2, the V gene TRBV7-3, with no clear D. V gave up 5 bases and J gave up 4 bases, with 14 bases separating them. This CDR3 comprises 15 residues. CDR1 and CDR2 from the germline V gene are SGHTA and FQGTGA. CDR3 coding DNA: TGTGCCAGCAGCCCTGACCGTACCTCCACCGGGGAGCTGTTTTTT. Translated: CASSPDRTSTGELFF.

V usage is TRBV5-4 and J usage is TRBJ2-1; D is perhaps TRBD2 (5 bases). Germline V gene data show CDR1 as SGHNT and CDR2 as YYREEE (reference sequence). The CDR3 is made up of 17 amino acids. V was cut by 4 bases and J by 0 bases, with 17 bases left in between. The CDR3 spells CASSKEASGSSYNEQFF. DNA of the CDR3: TGTGCCAGCAGCAAGGAGGCCAGCGGCAGCTCCTACAATGAGCAGTTCTTC.

V usage is TRBV5-6 and J usage is TRBJ1-1; D unclear. The V gene lost 3 bases and the J gene lost 2 bases, with 8 bases spanning the gap. From germline, CDR1 is SGHDT and CDR2 YYEEEE. CDR3 size: 13 residues. CDR3 amino acids: CASSSDVNTEAFF. CDR3 in DNA: TGTGCCAGCAGCTCGGACGTAAACACTGAAGCTTTCTTT.

The chain combines TRBV5-1 with TRBJ2-5; D uncertain. With the DNA end fitting TRBJ2-7 better, the J assignment may be wrong. Germline CDR1 is SGHRS and CDR2 is YFSETQ. The CDR3 spans 12 residues. CDR3 nucleotides: TGCGCCAGCAGCTTCGAAGTCGGCGAGCAGTACTTC. Translated: CASSFEVGEQYF.

The V gene is TRBV7-3, the J gene TRBJ1-1, with 8 bases lining up with TRBD1. The junction had 7 bases not matched to a gene; V was cut back by 5 bases and J by 5 bases. Germline CDR1 and CDR2: SGHTA and FQGTGA. The CDR3 totals 14 residues. CDR3 residues: CASSPSTGGTEAFF. The CDR3 DNA follows: TGTGCCAGCAGCCCCTCAACAGGGGGGACTGAAGCTTTCTTT.

The chain has TRBV6-1 and TRBJ2-6; 8 bases fit TRBD1. Germline-derived CDR1 and CDR2 are MNHNS and SASEGT. V was pared by 4 bases and J by 2 bases, with 1 base of the junction left unmatched. The CDR3 covers 15 residues. This CDR3 is CASSAQGAGANVLTF. CDR3 coding DNA: TGTGCCAGCAGTGCACAGGGGGCTGGGGCCAACGTCCTGACTTTC.

The chain carries TRBV9 and TRBJ2-1; 9 bases agree with TRBD2. V lost 0 bases, J lost 8 bases, and 6 bases stayed unmatched. From germline, CDR1 is SGDLS and CDR2 YYNGEE. The CDR3 runs 15 residues. This CDR3 reads CASSVVGSGSYEQFF. As DNA, the CDR3 is TGTGCCAGCAGCGTAGTAGGTAGCGGGAGCTATGAGCAGTTCTTC.

The rearrangement uses TRBV11-1 and TRBJ1-1; 7 nucleotides line up with TRBD1. The CDR3 is 13 residues long. CDR1 and CDR2 (germline): SGHAT, FQDESV (reference sequence). V gave up 5 bases and J gave up 4 bases; unmatched junction bases: 4. The CDR3 DNA reads TGTGCCAGCAGCCATCGACAGGGCACTGAAGCTTTCTTT. This codes for CASSHRQGTEAFF. Combining the CDR3 with reference TRBV11-1 and TRBJ1-1 gives the whole variable domain EAEVAQSPRYKITEKSQAVAFWCDPISGHATLYWYRQILGQGPELLVQFQDESVVDDSQLPKDRFSAERLKGVDSTLKIQPAELGDSAMYLCASSHRQGTEAFFGQGTRLTVV.

This chain uses TRBV6-1 with TRBJ1-2; D is possibly TRBD1 (5 bases). Trimming took off 7 bases at V and 5 bases at J, with 20 bases between the two ends. CDR1 is MNHNS and CDR2 is SASEGT in the germline V gene. There are 15 residues in the CDR3. The CDR3 bases are TGTGCCAGCATCCCCCCCCGCAGGGATACATATGGCTACACCTTC. It translates to CASIPPRRDTYGYTF.

The chain couples TRBV5-1 to TRBJ2-1, with no clear D. Per germline, CDR1 SGHRS and CDR2 YFSETQ. CDR3 size: 16 residues. V was clipped by 3 bases and J by 0 bases, with 13 bases between them. CDR3 loop: CASSSGDLSSYNEQFF. CDR3 bases: TGCGCCAGCAGCTCTGGCGATTTATCCTCCTACAATGAGCAGTTCTTC.

This chain joins TRBV2 and TRBJ2-3; no clear D gene. The CDR3 totals 13 residues. V lost 3 bases and J 3 bases, leaving 7 bases between the germline ends. Germline CDR1 SNHLY, CDR2 FYNNEI. CDR3 coding DNA: TGTGCCAGCAGTGAGATAAGGACAGATACGCAGTATTTT. Its translation is CASSEIRTDTQYF.

The genes are TRBV5-4 and TRBJ2-1, with a tentative D call TRBD1 (6 bases). CDR1 is SGHNT, CDR2 YYREEE, per germline (reference sequence). The germline V and J ends were trimmed by 4 bases and 0 bases, with 17 bases remaining between them. The CDR3 sequence is 17 residues long. The CDR3 is CASSTPPAGVSYNEQFF. The CDR3 coding sequence is TGTGCCAGCAGCACCCCCCCGGCAGGGGTCTCCTACAATGAGCAGTTCTTC.

This clone has only a few counts. The chain recombines TRBV21-1 with TRBJ1-2; the DNA was not used to check the table's D call, TRBD1. TRBV21-1 counts as a pseudogene. The CDR3 has 21 residues. The CDR3 protein is CASSKAFWGQGLFRLQYGYTF. In DNA form, the CDR3 reads TGTGCCAGCAGCAAAGCCTTTTGGGGACAGGGGCTTTTTCGGTTACAATATGGCTACACCTTC.

The V gene is TRBV29-1, the J gene TRBJ2-3; TRBD1 aligns across 10 bases. Per germline, CDR1 SQVTM and CDR2 ANQGSEA. V lost 4 bases, J lost 2 bases, and 6 bases stayed unmatched. CDR3 length: 15 residues. CDR3 sequence: CSVATGTGVTDTQYF. As DNA, the CDR3 is TGCAGCGTTGCCACCGGGACAGGGGTCACAGATACGCAGTATTTT.

This sequence joins TRBV7-2 and TRBJ1-1, with 8 bases identical to TRBD1. The CDR3 runs 15 residues. Germline lookup yields CDR1 SGHTA and CDR2 FQGNSA. V lost 3 bases, J lost 0 bases, and 3 bases stayed unmatched. The CDR3, as DNA: TGTGCCAGCAGCTTCGAGACAGGGGTGAACACTGAAGCTTTCTTT. It translates to CASSFETGVNTEAFF. Supplemented by reference TRBV7-2 and TRBJ1-1, the full variable domain reads GAGVSQSPSNKVTEKGKDVELRCDPISGHTALYWYRQSLGQGLEFLIYFQGNSAPDKSGLPSDRFSAERTGGSVSTLTIQRTQQEDSAVYLCASSFETGVNTEAFFGQGTRLTVV.

The V call is TRBV4-1, the J call TRBJ1-4, with 7 bases that match TRBD1. V dropped 2 bases and J dropped 5; count of bases not matched to a gene: 11. Germline values: CDR1 MGHRA, CDR2 YSYEKL. This CDR3 is built from 17 residues. This chain's CDR3 is CASSQPVGDRENEKLFF. CDR3 bases: TGCGCCAGCAGCCAACCCGTGGGAGACAGGGAGAATGAAAAACTGTTTTTT.

This clone was observed a single time. The chain carries TRBV14 and TRBJ2-7; no reliable D call. Germline V gene lookup returns CDR1 SGHDN and CDR2 FVKESK. V was cut by 1 base and J by 2 bases, with 3 bases left in between. This CDR3 region has 12 residues. The CDR3 spells CASSQVTYEQYF. CDR3 sequence (DNA): TGTGCCAGCAGCCAAGTGACCTACGAGCAGTACTTC.

J is TRBJ1-1 and V is TRBV5-1; D gene unclear. V dropped 0 bases and J dropped 4 bases, with 10 bases sitting between them. Germline assignment: CDR1 SGHRS and CDR2 YFSETQ. CDR3 length: 14 amino acids. Written as DNA, the CDR3 is TGCGCCAGCAGCTTGGCAGGCGGGAGCACTGAAGCTTTCTTT. Amino acids: CASSLAGGSTEAFF.

This chain links TRBV6-5 with TRBJ2-3; 7 bases are a match to TRBD2. CDR3 length: 15 residues. V lost 6 bases and J lost 5; bases outside the gene matches: 11. The germline V gene has CDR1 MNHEY and CDR2 SVGAGI. The CDR3 nucleotides are TGTGCCAGCAGGGGGGGGAGGGGATTTCGAGATACGCAGTATTTT. Translated, it gives CASRGGRGFRDTQYF.

The chain links TRBV18 to TRBJ2-2, with D uncertain. Germline CDR1 and CDR2: KGHSH and LQKENI. The CDR3 covers 13 residues. With 1 base removed from V and 6 bases from J, the gap between germline ends came to 6 bases. CDR3 amino acids: CASSPLESGELFF. The CDR3 region has the DNA TGTGCCAGCTCACCACTCGAATCCGGGGAGCTGTTTTTT. The variable domain in full, with the rest retrieved from reference TRBV18 and TRBJ2-2, is NAGVMQNPRHLVRRRGQEARLRCSPMKGHSHVYWYRQLPEEGLKFMVYLQKENIIDESGMPKERFSAEFPKEGPSILRIQQVVRGDSAAYFCASSPLESGELFFGEGSRLTVL.